Listed below are T cell receptor beta chains from one sample, sequenced in a study of T cells expressing NK-cell markers. TCRdb reprocessed the 5' RACE reads, keeping one entry per CDR3 protein, no DNA. The table lists about 160,000 distinct CDR3 sequences. The specimen sequenced was blood T cells: a sorted CD56 or NKG2C T cell subset, CD4+ or CD8+ T cells, or bulk PBMC T cells (not recorded which). The receptors were gathered from a woman aged 18-69 years in good health. CDR3s include the opening cysteine and the closing phenylalanine or tryptophan. The listing skips clone size in some rows; elsewhere it reads once, few, many or a size class.

j_gene | abundance | v_gene | CDR3aa
TRBJ2-1 | NA | TRBV7-9 | CASSFPLSGANNEQFF
TRBJ2-5 | NA | TRBV20-1 | CSAPLSLSQETQYF
TRBJ1-1 | NA | TRBV5-5 | CASSLGRTLNTEAFF
TRBJ2-3 | NA | TRBV20-1 | CSATLGASTDTQYF
TRBJ2-7 | NA | TRBV5-1 | CASSLGGGLDYEQYF
TRBJ1-4 | medium-sized | TRBV9 | CASSVAGDTANEKLFF
TRBJ2-2 | NA | TRBV7-8 | CASSASGGWTGELFF
TRBJ2-1 | NA | TRBV20-1 | CSARTGGASGRNEQFF
TRBJ1-1 | NA | TRBV4-2 | CASSQLGQGTEAFF
TRBJ1-5 | NA | TRBV4-1 | CASSWTLTSDQPQHF